The rows below give T cell receptor beta chains drawn from one sample of a study of post-analysis software for immune sequencing data. One entry per CDR3 protein results from TCRdb running MiXCR on the PCR reads. Of approximately 180,000 distinct CDR3 sequences detected, approximately 31% appear once; the ten largest clones hold over 1.2%. Sequenced input: blood. The source of these receptors is a girl aged 10 to 17 with multiple sclerosis. CDR3s include the opening cysteine and the closing phenylalanine or tryptophan. Fields, in order: D gene, V gene, clone size, J gene, CDR3 DNA, CDR3 protein. A D gene is named only where the DNA matches it firmly. Clone size is shown for a subset of rows, as once, few, many or a class of expanded clone.

d_gene: TRBD2
v_gene: TRBV20-1
abundance: once
j_gene: TRBJ2-7
CDR3nt: TGCAGTGCGAGAGGCGGGGGAGACTACGAGCAGTACTTC
CDR3aa: CSARGGGDYEQYF

d_gene: -
v_gene: TRBV27
abundance: many
j_gene: TRBJ2-1
CDR3nt: TGTGCCAGCAGTTTTAATCCCCAGTACAATGAGCAGTTCTTC
CDR3aa: CASSFNPQYNEQFF

d_gene: TRBD2
v_gene: TRBV4-1
abundance: many
j_gene: TRBJ2-1
CDR3nt: TGCGCCAGCAGCCAAGAAGGGACTAGCGGGATCAATGAGCAGTTCTTC
CDR3aa: CASSQEGTSGINEQFF

d_gene: TRBD1
v_gene: TRBV6-2/TRBV6-3
abundance: -
j_gene: TRBJ1-5
CDR3nt: TGTGCCAGCATCGGGGAAAGGACAGGGGGCGCCAACCAGCCCCAGCATTTT
CDR3aa: CASIGERTGGANQPQHF

d_gene: TRBD2
v_gene: TRBV29-1
abundance: -
j_gene: TRBJ2-5
CDR3nt: TGCAGCGTTGCCGGACTAGCGGAGTACCAAGAGACCCAGTACTTC
CDR3aa: CSVAGLAEYQETQYF

d_gene: -
v_gene: TRBV20-1
abundance: few
j_gene: TRBJ1-6
CDR3nt: TGCAGTGCTAGTTCTGAGACCTATAATTCACCCCTCCACTTT
CDR3aa: CSASSETYNSPLHF

d_gene: TRBD1
v_gene: TRBV5-1
abundance: -
j_gene: TRBJ2-7
CDR3nt: TGCGCCAGCAGTTCAGGGGGTCAGCCCTACGAGCAGTACTTC
CDR3aa: CASSSGGQPYEQYF

d_gene: -
v_gene: TRBV3-1
abundance: -
j_gene: TRBJ2-4
CDR3nt: TGTGCCAGCAGCCGACACATAGCTGGGGAGACCCGGGACTTC
CDR3aa: CASSRHIAGETRDF

d_gene: -
v_gene: TRBV6-6
abundance: few
j_gene: TRBJ1-1
CDR3nt: TGTGCCAGCAGCCTCCGACGACAGCCCACTGAAGCTTTCTTT
CDR3aa: CASSLRRQPTEAFF

d_gene: TRBD2
v_gene: TRBV5-1
abundance: -
j_gene: TRBJ2-3
CDR3nt: TGCGCCAGCAGCTTGGGGCTAGCGGGAATCAATACGCAGTATTTT
CDR3aa: CASSLGLAGINTQYF

d_gene: TRBD1
v_gene: TRBV28
abundance: -
j_gene: TRBJ2-1
CDR3nt: TGTGCCAGCAGCGGCTCCGGGACAGGGTTGTTGGACAATGAGCAGTTCTTC
CDR3aa: CASSGSGTGLLDNEQFF

d_gene: -
v_gene: TRBV24-1
abundance: many
j_gene: TRBJ1-2
CDR3nt: TGTGCCACCAGTGGTGGACGAGGAGACGGCTACACCTTC
CDR3aa: CATSGGRGDGYTF

d_gene: -
v_gene: TRBV29-1
abundance: once
j_gene: TRBJ1-1
CDR3nt: TGCAGCGTAGACACAGGGACGAACACTGAAGCTTTCTTT
CDR3aa: CSVDTGTNTEAFF

d_gene: -
v_gene: TRBV28
abundance: few
j_gene: TRBJ2-1
CDR3nt: TGTGCCAGCAGTCCCTTGGGGGCGGCCTACAATGAGCAGTTCTTC
CDR3aa: CASSPLGAAYNEQFF

d_gene: -
v_gene: TRBV7-9
abundance: many
j_gene: TRBJ1-5
CDR3nt: TGTGCCAGCAGCTTAGGGGGGAAGCAGCCCCAGCATTTT
CDR3aa: CASSLGGKQPQHF